The TCR beta chain under discussion was sequenced for a study of blood T cell repertoires in COVID-19. Study in general: COVID-19 samples, acute and convalescent, were from the United States, Italy and Spain.

Authors' analysis steps: Amplifying reference gene primers gave estimates of nucleated cell counts. The method was immunoSEQ multiplex PCR; TCRdb's version includes in-frame clones alone and lacks a portion of them. The V and J calls and clone size are taken from that table; D and trimming were inferred from the DNA. This sample carries some 40,000 clones, approximately 84% of them seen once, and the ten largest clones take approximately 14%. The V end was cut by 1 base, the J end by 11 bases, with 14 bases between. This CDR3 contains 13 residues. The sequenced material came from peripheral blood. The TCR originated in a man aged 50 to 59 with active or convalescent COVID-19. V is TRBV12-3 or TRBV12-4 and J is TRBJ1-1, with a tentative D call TRBD1 (5 bases). The CDR3 sequence is CASSLVGGAVAFF. The CDR3 nucleotides are TGTGCCAGCAGTTTAGTGGGCGGGGCGGTGGCTTTCTTT.